This record concerns one T cell receptor beta chain sequence. What antigen it recognizes has not been identified. Per-base quality was not reported, and no clone a single base away is much larger than it. TCRbeta CDR3 sequencing was performed on sorted unstimulated T cells and on proliferating T cells recovered from mixed lymphocyte reactions. Fresh whole blood from nine to ten HLA-typed healthy donors was used as the source from which PBMCs were isolated. To map where alloreactive clones came from, unstimulated CD4+ regulatory T cells were FACS-sorted. The data were taken from a study of siplizumab effects on memory and regulatory T cells (dated 2019 in TCRdb). Broadly, across the study: The effect of the anti-CD2 antibody siplizumab on alloreactive T-cell subsets was examined in allogeneic mixed lymphocyte reactions constructed from human PBMCs.

CDR1 and CDR2 are drawn from the germline V gene: SGHRS, YFSETQ. From the cysteine up to the phenylalanine, the CDR3 has a length of 16 residues. Only the CDR3 part of the read is kept: 48 bases, read in frame from the first base. Between the V and J ends, shortened by 3 bases and 3 bases respectively, the junction contains 16 bases. Overall study results and their limits: In reactions with siplizumab, an average of about 75% of mappable alloreactive CD4+ clones were Treg-derived, compared with roughly 30% in control reactions. Because sequences below about 10^-5 frequency were poorly captured, only a minor fraction of alloreactive clones could be mapped to unstimulated subsets. The suppressive function of proliferating Tregs from siplizumab cultures was not functionally confirmed. The cumulative frequency of alloreactive sequences that could be traced back to unstimulated CD4+ memory T cells was significantly reduced by siplizumab. Greater diversity appeared to be present in unstimulated naive T cells than in memory T cells, and a substantial contribution to the alloresponse seemed to be made by naive cells. A naive or memory phenotype could not be assigned to roughly 75-97% of proliferating CD4+ or CD8+ clones.

Receptors were amplified or captured by the immunoSEQ multiplex PCR assay. Approximately 93,000 TCR templates per sample were assayed by the deep sequencing platform. Genomic DNA extracted from sorted T cells was used for TCRbeta CDR3 sequencing. On the study's bioinformatics: Clonal analysis of TCRbeta CDR3 data was done in the R programming language. Alloreactive CD4+ and CD8+ clones were defined by comparing unstimulated samples with post-reaction CFSE-low samples. Regulatory or non-regulatory origin was assigned to alloreactive CD4+ clones by matching of sequences to sorted unstimulated Treg and non-Treg repertoires. In its TCRdb copy, this immuneACCESS table keeps in-frame sequences only and misses some clones. Where compared with another copy, unresolved V genes explain less than half of these, and the others have no known cause. V, J and clone size derive from that table, while D and trimming were established from the DNA sequence. The sample table contains around 100,000 clones; only one count was recorded for about 95% of them. Approximately 0.58% of the sample goes to the ten largest clones.

The receptor chain draws on TRBV5-1 and TRBJ2-1, with the D gene not clear enough to name. The sample consisted of Tregs sorted from blood. This receptor was identified in a human donor in good health. In nucleotides, the sequence is TGCGCCAGCAGCTCCCTCCGGGCACAAATCTACAATGAGCAGTTCTTC. Its translation reads: CASSSLRAQIYNEQFF.